This T cell receptor beta chain came from a study (dated by TCRdb to about 2015). General notes on the study: The study set out to test whether tumor-infiltrating Tregs in breast cancer get recruited from blood Tregs or are instead converted in situ from other CD4+ T cell subsets.

V loses 2 bases, J loses 5 bases, and the germline ends lie 13 bases apart. From cysteine to phenylalanine, the CDR3 is 14 amino acids long. Kept here is only the CDR3 DNA, which spans 42 bases and is read in frame from base 1. The germline V gene (reference sequence) yields SGHAT for CDR1 and FQDESV for CDR2. The Miltenyi Naive CD4+ T Cell Isolation kit was used to purify naive CD4+ T cells, and CD25 microbeads were used to remove Tregs. Tregs, naive and memory CD4+ T cells from tumor, blood and ipsilateral draining lymph nodes of a handful of breast cancer patients underwent full-length TCR alpha and beta sequencing. Mononuclear cells from lymph nodes or around 48 ml of peripheral blood were isolated by Ficoll density gradient centrifugation. Sorted cell populations were confirmed by FACS to exceed 90% purity. Overall study outcomes, separate from this receptor: The validation in the larger cohort was limited to a single TCR beta V-J rearrangement instead of whole repertoires. The greatest overlap of tumor-infiltrating Treg TCR alpha and beta sequences was observed with tumor naive CD4+ T cells, followed by blood naive CD4+ T cells. Tumor memory CD4+ T cell TCR gene usage was found to cluster with blood and lymph node memory CD4+ cells and with lymph node naive CD4+ cells.

Turning to this clonotype: It lacks a known antigen. Within one base of it there is no much larger clone, and no base qualities were kept.

Full-length TCR variable regions were amplified by 5' RACE PCR with constant-region reverse primers, and semi-nested PCR with Nested Universal Primer A was subsequently performed. The ReliaPrep RNA Cell Miniprep System was used to extract total RNA, which was then reverse transcribed into 5'RACE-ready cDNA with the SMARTer RACE 5'/3' Kit. Multiplex adaptors were used to barcode the full-length TCR alpha and beta libraries, which were then sequenced on an Illumina MiSeq. Under the source paper's analysis protocol: For each of nine subset-tissue groups, sequencing data from the five patients were pooled, and the groups were then compared using unsupervised clustering of TCR gene usage. The Morisita-Horn index was used to calculate repertoire similarity, with shared sequences weighted by how much each contributed to each repertoire. TCRdb handled the public reads itself, with Q25 trimming in fastp and clone calling in MiXCR, and kept productive beta chains. One record per CDR3 amino acid sequence lists the most common genes and DNA. None of the V and J calls come from the authors' own analysis; TCRdb made them. The sample has roughly 52,000 distinct CDR3 sequences on record, about 15% of them singletons. The biggest ten clones account for 2% to 2.5% of the sample.

The receptor's source is a female donor with breast cancer. Specimen: naive CD4+ T cells sorted from blood. Per the publication, the cell subset or site label means: naive CD4+ T cells, CD4+CD45RA+CD25-. The chain is encoded by TRBV11-1 joined to TRBJ2-7; no confident D gene assignment can be made. The nucleotide sequence is TGTGCCAGCAGCTTAATACCGGGTGACAACGAGCAGTACTTC. It is translated as CASSLIPGDNEQYF.